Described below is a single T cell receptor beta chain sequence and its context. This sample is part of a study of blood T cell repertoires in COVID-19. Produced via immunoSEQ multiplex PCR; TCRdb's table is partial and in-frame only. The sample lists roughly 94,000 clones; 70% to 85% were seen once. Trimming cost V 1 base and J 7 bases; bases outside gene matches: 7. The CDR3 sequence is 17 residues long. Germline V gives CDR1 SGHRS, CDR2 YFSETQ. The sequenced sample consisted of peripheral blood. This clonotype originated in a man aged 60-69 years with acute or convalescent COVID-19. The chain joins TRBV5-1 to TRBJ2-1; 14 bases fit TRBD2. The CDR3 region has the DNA TGCGCCAGCAGCTTGCTGACTAGCGGGGGGGCCTGGAATGAGCAGTTCTTC. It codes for CASSLLTSGGAWNEQFF.